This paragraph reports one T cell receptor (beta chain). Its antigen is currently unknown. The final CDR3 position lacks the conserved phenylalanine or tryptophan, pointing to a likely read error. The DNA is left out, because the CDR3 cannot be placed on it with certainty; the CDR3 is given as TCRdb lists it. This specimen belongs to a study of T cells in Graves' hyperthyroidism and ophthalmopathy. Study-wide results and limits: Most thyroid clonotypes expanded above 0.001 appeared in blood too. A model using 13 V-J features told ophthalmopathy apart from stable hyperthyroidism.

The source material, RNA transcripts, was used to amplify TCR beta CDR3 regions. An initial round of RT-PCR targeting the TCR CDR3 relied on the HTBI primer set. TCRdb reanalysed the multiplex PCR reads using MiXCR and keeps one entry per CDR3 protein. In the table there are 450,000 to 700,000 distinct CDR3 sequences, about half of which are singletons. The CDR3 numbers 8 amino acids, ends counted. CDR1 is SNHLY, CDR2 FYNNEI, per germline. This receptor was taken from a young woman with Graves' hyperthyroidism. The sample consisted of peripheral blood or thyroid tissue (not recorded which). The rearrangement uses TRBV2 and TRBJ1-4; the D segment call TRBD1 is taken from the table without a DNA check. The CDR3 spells CASRQTGG.